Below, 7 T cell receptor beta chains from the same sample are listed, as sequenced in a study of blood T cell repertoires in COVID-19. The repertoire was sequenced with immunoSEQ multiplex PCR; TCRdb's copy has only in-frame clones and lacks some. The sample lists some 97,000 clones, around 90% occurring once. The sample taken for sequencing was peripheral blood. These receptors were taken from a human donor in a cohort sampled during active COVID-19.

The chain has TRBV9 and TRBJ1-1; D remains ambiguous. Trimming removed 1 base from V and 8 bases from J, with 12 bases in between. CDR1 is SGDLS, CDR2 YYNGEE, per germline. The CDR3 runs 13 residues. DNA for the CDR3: TGTGCCAGCAGCGTAACAACCTACGGGGAAGCTTTCTTT. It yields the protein CASSVTTYGEAFF.

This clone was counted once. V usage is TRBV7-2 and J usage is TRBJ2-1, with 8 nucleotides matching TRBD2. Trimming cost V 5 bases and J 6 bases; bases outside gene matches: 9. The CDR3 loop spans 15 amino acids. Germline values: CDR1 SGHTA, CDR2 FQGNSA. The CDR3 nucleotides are TGTGCCAGCAGCCCGGGGGGGGGACGCTCCAATGAGCAGTTCTTC. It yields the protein CASSPGGGRSNEQFF.

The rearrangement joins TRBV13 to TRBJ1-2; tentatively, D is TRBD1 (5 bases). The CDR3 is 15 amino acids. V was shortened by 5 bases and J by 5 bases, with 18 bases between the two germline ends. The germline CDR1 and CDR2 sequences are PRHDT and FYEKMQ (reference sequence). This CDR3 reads CASSLSGLKMYGYTF. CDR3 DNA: TGTGCCAGCAGCCTCTCGGGACTGAAGATGTATGGCTACACCTTC.

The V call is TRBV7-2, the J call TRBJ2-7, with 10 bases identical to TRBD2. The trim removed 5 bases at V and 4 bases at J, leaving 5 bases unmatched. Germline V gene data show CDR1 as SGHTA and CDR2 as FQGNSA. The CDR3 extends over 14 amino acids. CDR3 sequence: CASSKLAGRYEQYF. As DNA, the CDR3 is TGTGCCAGCAGCAAACTAGCGGGAAGGTACGAGCAGTACTTC.

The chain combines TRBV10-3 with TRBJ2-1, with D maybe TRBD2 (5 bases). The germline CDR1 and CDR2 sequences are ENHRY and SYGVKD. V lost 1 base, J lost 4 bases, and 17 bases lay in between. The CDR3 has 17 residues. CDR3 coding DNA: TGTGCCATCAGTGAGTTGGCTAGCAGCATACTTTACAATGAGCAGTTCTTC. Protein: CAISELASSILYNEQFF.

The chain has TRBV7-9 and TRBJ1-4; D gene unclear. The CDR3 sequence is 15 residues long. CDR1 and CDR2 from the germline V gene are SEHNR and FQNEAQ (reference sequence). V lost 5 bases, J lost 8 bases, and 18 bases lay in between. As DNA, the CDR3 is TGTGCCAGCAGCCTTAGTACCGTCTCGAGGGAAAAACTGTTTTTT. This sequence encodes CASSLSTVSREKLFF. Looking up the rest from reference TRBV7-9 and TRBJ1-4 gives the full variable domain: DTGVSQNPRHKITKRGQNVTFRCDPISEHNRLYWYRQTLGQGPEFLTYFQNEAQLEKSRLLSDRFSAERPKGSFSTLEIQRTEQGDSAMYLCASSLSTVSREKLFFGSGTQLSVL.

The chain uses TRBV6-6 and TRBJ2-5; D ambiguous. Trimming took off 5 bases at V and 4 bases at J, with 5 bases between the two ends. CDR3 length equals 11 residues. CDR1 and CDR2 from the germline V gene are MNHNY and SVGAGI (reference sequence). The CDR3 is CASSVRETQYF. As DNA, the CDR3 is TGTGCCAGCAGTGTTCGAGAGACCCAGTACTTC.